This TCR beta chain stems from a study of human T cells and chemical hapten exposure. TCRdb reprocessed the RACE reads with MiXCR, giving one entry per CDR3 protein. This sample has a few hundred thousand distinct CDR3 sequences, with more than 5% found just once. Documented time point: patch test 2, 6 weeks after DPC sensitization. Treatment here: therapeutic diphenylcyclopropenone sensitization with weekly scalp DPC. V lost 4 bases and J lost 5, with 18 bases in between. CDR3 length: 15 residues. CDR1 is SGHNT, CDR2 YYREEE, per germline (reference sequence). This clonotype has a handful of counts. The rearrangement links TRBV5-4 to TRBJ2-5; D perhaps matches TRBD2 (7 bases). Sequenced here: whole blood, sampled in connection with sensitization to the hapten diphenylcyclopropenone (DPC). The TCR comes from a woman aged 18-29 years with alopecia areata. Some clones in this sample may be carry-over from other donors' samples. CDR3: CASSLQGLTGETQYF. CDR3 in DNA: TGTGCCAGCAGCCTACAGGGACTAACGGGGGAGACCCAGTACTTC. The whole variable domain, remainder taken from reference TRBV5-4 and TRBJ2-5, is ETGVTQSPTHLIKTRGQQVTLRCSSQSGHNTVSWYQQALGQGPQFIFQYYREEENGRGNFPPRFSGLQFPNYSSELNVNALELDDSALYLCASSLQGLTGETQYFGPGTRLLVL.